The 17 T cell receptor beta chains below were found in one sample sequenced in a study of CD8+ T cells in alopecia areata (dated by TCRdb to the late 2010s). This specimen's time point label, interpreted: roughly 24 weeks on oral tofacitinib. The treatment or condition label, read with the paper, signifies: oral pan-JAK inhibitor, 5-10 mg twice daily. The library was built by means of the immunoSEQ multiplex PCR assay. RNA was extracted from all samples and reverse transcribed into cDNA, which served as template for TCR sequencing. The source is immuneACCESS, and TCRdb retained only in-frame sequences with V and J called. Part of the clones is not carried over; for the studies checked, unresolved V genes explain less than half of this, and the remainder is unexplained. This sample is represented by about 200,000 clones; approximately 61% of them were singletons. The top ten constitute over 1% of the sample.

This specimen consisted of CD4+ T cells sorted from blood, obtained at week 24, from a patient treated with tofacitinib. The receptors derive from a human donor with alopecia areata.

This rearrangement joins TRBV20-1 to TRBJ2-5; D remains unclear. The CDR3 loop spans 11 amino acids. The germline V gene encodes CDR1 DFQATT and CDR2 SNEGSKA (reference sequence). V lost 6 bases and J lost 2, with 7 bases in between. The CDR3 nucleotides are TGCAGTGCCGATATACAAGAGACCCAGTACTTC. Amino acid sequence: CSADIQETQYF.

This chain connects TRBV5-1 to TRBJ1-2; D is possibly TRBD1 (6 bases). V lost 4 bases and J 8 bases, leaving 24 bases between the germline ends. This CDR3 is built from 16 residues. The germline CDR1 and CDR2 sequences are SGHRS and YFSETQ. The CDR3 DNA sequence: TGCGCCAGCAGCCCAGCCTCGGACAGCCTTCTACTCGGCTACACCTTC. Its protein product is CASSPASDSLLLGYTF.

The chain links TRBV7-8 to TRBJ2-1, with TRBD1 matching 9 bases. The CDR3 covers 18 residues. CDR1 and CDR2 (germline): SGHVS, FQNEAQ. The V and J ends lost 8 bases and 3 bases, in that order; junction bases with no gene match: 17. The CDR3 region has the DNA TGTGCCAGCTCCCTCCGGGTCAGTGGACAGGGGTACTACAATGAGCAGTTCTTC. It yields the protein CASSLRVSGQGYYNEQFF.

The chain links TRBV2 to TRBJ2-7, with TRBD2 as a possible D gene (5 bases). Looked up from germline, CDR1 is SNHLY and CDR2 is FYNNEI. The CDR3 runs to 16 residues. V was shortened by 5 bases and J by 0 bases, with 17 bases between the two germline ends. The CDR3 nucleotides read TGTGCCAGCAGTTTCTTTAGCGCAGGCAGCTCCTACGAGCAGTACTTC. Encoded protein: CASSFFSAGSSYEQYF.

The J gene is TRBJ1-4, the V gene TRBV30; D may be TRBD1 (5 bases). Looked up from germline, CDR1 is GTSNPN and CDR2 is SVGIG (reference sequence). The CDR3 consists of 16 residues. Trimming cost V 2 bases and J 3 bases, with 16 bases left between them. This CDR3 reads CAWSNVGGWANEKLFF. The CDR3 coding sequence is TGTGCCTGGAGTAACGTCGGGGGTTGGGCTAATGAAAAACTGTTTTTT.

The rearrangement links TRBV7-2 to TRBJ1-4; D unclear. The CDR3 contains 13 residues. V was trimmed by 4 bases and J by 5 bases, leaving 8 bases between them. Germline values: CDR1 SGHTA, CDR2 FQGNSA. CDR3 residues: CASSSYGNEKLFF. The CDR3 region has the DNA TGTGCCAGCAGCTCATACGGGAATGAAAAACTGTTTTTT. Supplemented by reference TRBV7-2 and TRBJ1-4, the full variable domain reads GAGVSQSPSNKVTEKGKDVELRCDPISGHTALYWYRQSLGQGLEFLIYFQGNSAPDKSGLPSDRFSAERTGGSVSTLTIQRTQQEDSAVYLCASSSYGNEKLFFGSGTQLSVL.

The chain couples TRBV7-9 to TRBJ1-2, with 12 bases identical to TRBD1. The germline gives CDR1 SEHNR, CDR2 FQNEAQ (reference sequence). This CDR3 spans 16 amino acids. The V segment lost 5 bases and the J segment 4 bases; nucleotides outside the gene matches: 8. CDR3 nucleotides: TGTGCCAGCAGCGGACTTCCGGGACAGGGGGCCTATGGCTACACCTTC. This codes for CASSGLPGQGAYGYTF.

This chain connects TRBV7-2 to TRBJ1-6; D is perhaps TRBD1 (5 bases). The CDR3 totals 14 residues. Germline V gene data show CDR1 as SGHTA and CDR2 as FQGNSA. V shed 1 base and J shed 6 bases, with 7 bases lying between them. The CDR3 region is CASSLGQLNSPLHF. In DNA, the CDR3 is TGTGCCAGCAGCTTAGGACAGCTTAATTCACCCCTCCACTTT.

As to this clone: Other DNA sequences in the sample encode the same CDR3. The V call is TRBV5-1, the J call TRBJ2-2; no reliable D call. V was trimmed by 1 base and J by 5 bases, leaving 3 bases between them. Germline V gene data show CDR1 as SGHRS and CDR2 as YFSETQ. The CDR3 extends over 12 amino acids. CDR3 DNA: TGCGCCAGCAGCTTGAATACCGGGGAGCTGTTTTTT. The encoded protein is CASSLNTGELFF. The full variable domain, its missing parts supplied by reference TRBV5-1 and TRBJ2-2, is KAGVTQTPRYLIKTRGQQVTLSCSPISGHRSVSWYQQTPGQGLQFLFEYFSETQRNKGNFPGRFSGRQFSNSRSEMNVSTLELGDSALYLCASSLNTGELFFGEGSRLTVL.

This clone is a singleton in its sample. The chain employs TRBV30 and TRBJ1-1, with 9 bases matching TRBD1. The CDR3 extends over 15 amino acids. Trimming took 3 bases from V and 1 from J; bases not matched to a gene: 6. Germline CDR1 and CDR2: GTSNPN and SVGIG (reference sequence). Here the CDR3 reads CAWRWTGAKNTEAFF. The CDR3 nucleotides read TGTGCCTGGAGGTGGACAGGGGCTAAGAACACTGAAGCTTTCTTT.

The chain couples TRBV29-1 to TRBJ2-3; D perhaps matches TRBD1 (5 bases). In germline, CDR1 is SQVTM, CDR2 ANQGSEA. With 7 bases removed from V and 0 bases from J, the gap between germline ends came to 8 bases. This CDR3 is built from 12 residues. The CDR3, as DNA: TGCAGCGGGACACCTAGCACAGATACGCAGTATTTT. Translating gives CSGTPSTDTQYF.

This rearrangement joins TRBV19 to TRBJ2-1, with TRBD2 matching over 11 bases. Trimming removed 4 bases from V and 10 bases from J; junction bases left unmatched: 6. Germline CDR1 and CDR2: LNHDA and SQIVND (reference sequence). There are 14 residues in the CDR3. Written as DNA, the CDR3 is TGTGCCAGTAGTAGGACTAGCGGGTTCGTCGAGCAGTTCTTC. It codes for CASSRTSGFVEQFF. Variable domain in full (rest from reference TRBV19 and TRBJ2-1): DGGITQSPKYLFRKEGQNVTLSCEQNLNHDAMYWYRQDPGQGLRLIYYSQIVNDFQKGDIAEGYSVSREKKESFPLTVTSAQKNPTAFYLCASSRTSGFVEQFFGPGTRLTVL.

The chain links TRBV9 to TRBJ2-5, with 10 bases matching TRBD2. The V segment lost 3 bases and the J segment 5 bases; nucleotides outside the gene matches: 13. The CDR3 has 17 residues. Germline loops: CDR1 SGDLS, CDR2 YYNGEE. As DNA, the CDR3 is TGTGCCAGCAGCGCCGACCCGAGCGGGGGGGCGAGTGAGACCCAGTACTTC. Protein: CASSADPSGGASETQYF.

This rearrangement joins TRBV5-6 to TRBJ1-1; TRBD1 agrees at 7 bases. The CDR3 is 12 residues long. V lost 2 bases, J lost 10 bases, and 5 bases stayed unmatched. The germline gives CDR1 SGHDT, CDR2 YYEEEE. Here the CDR3 reads CASSFARQGAFF. DNA of the CDR3: TGTGCCAGCAGCTTTGCACGACAGGGAGCTTTCTTT.

The chain links TRBV7-9 to TRBJ1-6; tentatively, D is TRBD1 (5 bases). V lost 5 bases and J 7 bases, leaving 12 bases between the germline ends. CDR3 size: 14 residues. The germline gives CDR1 SEHNR, CDR2 FQNEAQ (reference sequence). CDR3 residues: CASSPGTVNSPLHF. DNA for the CDR3: TGTGCCAGCAGCCCCGGGACGGTGAATTCACCCCTCCACTTT. The full variable domain, rest sourced from reference TRBV7-9 and TRBJ1-6, is DTGVSQNPRHKITKRGQNVTFRCDPISEHNRLYWYRQTLGQGPEFLTYFQNEAQLEKSRLLSDRFSAERPKGSFSTLEIQRTEQGDSAMYLCASSPGTVNSPLHFGNGTRLTVT.

The chain couples TRBV30 to TRBJ1-2; 11 bases are shared with TRBD1. The CDR3 consists of 16 residues. CDR1 and CDR2 (germline): GTSNPN, SVGIG (reference sequence). V was pared by 2 bases and J by 8 bases, with 13 bases of the junction left unmatched. The CDR3 region is CAWSSTIGQGARGYTF. CDR3 DNA: TGTGCCTGGAGTTCAACCATTGGACAGGGGGCGCGGGGCTACACCTTC.

The chain uses TRBV30 and TRBJ1-2; D unresolved. From germline, CDR1 is GTSNPN and CDR2 SVGIG (reference sequence). CDR3 length equals 13 residues. Trimming removed 0 bases from V and 10 bases from J, with 15 bases in between. The CDR3 nucleotides read TGTGCCTGGAGTGTACAGCACAGCCTTACCTACACCTTC. Encoded protein: CAWSVQHSLTYTF.